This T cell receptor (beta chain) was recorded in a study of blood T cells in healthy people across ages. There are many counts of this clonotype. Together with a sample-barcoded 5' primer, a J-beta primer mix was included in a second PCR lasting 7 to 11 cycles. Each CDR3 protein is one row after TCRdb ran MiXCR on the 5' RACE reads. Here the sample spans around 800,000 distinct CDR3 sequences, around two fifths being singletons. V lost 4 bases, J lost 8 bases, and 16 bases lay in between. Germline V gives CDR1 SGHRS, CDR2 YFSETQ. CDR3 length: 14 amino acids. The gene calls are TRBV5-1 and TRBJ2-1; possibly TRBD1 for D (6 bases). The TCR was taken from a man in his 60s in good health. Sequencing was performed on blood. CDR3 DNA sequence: TGCGCCAGCAGCCCCGGCAGGGGCAGGGATGAGCAGTTCTTC. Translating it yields CASSPGRGRDEQFF.